This paragraph reports one T cell receptor (beta chain). Its specificity is not known. This sample was taken from a study of T cell repertoires in cytomegalovirus infection. Points from the study as a whole: CMV carriers having the relevant HLA were flagged by cumulative public TCR beta family frequency.

TCRdb redid the calling of the reads with MiXCR, one entry per CDR3 protein. The sample yields about a million distinct CDR3 sequences, roughly 30% seen once. The receptor was derived from a human donor in good health (CMV status not recorded). Some clones in this sample may be carry-over from other donors' samples. The specimen comprised cultured CD8+ T cells from PBMCs, sampled from culture after CMV antigen stimulation.

Written as DNA, the CDR3 is TGTGCCAGCAGTCAGGCTAGCGGGGGGCCACAAGAGACCCAGTACTTC. Translating it yields CASSQASGGPQETQYF. This sequence joins TRBV6-6 and TRBJ2-5, with TRBD2 matching 11 bases. The CDR3 is 16 residues long. Per the germline V gene, CDR1 is MNHNY and CDR2 is SVGAGI (reference sequence). The V gene end was trimmed by 5 bases and the J gene end by 2 bases; junction bases not matched to a gene: 7.